The 21 T cell receptor beta chains given below trace back to one sample, sequenced in a study of beta chain features in type 1 diabetes. Broader study findings: Shortening of TCRB CDR3s, moderate but significant, appeared in all four CD4+ subsets of Type 1 diabetes patients.

Expressed TCRB transcripts were sequenced because the entire RNA isolate underwent reverse transcription. Measured with immunoSEQ multiplex PCR; TCRdb has only the in-frame clones, and not every one. The top ten hold about 0.081% of the sample, which has around 150,000 clones, 63% seen once. These receptors are not linked to any known antigen. Sequenced material: naive CD4+ T cells from blood. All receptors derive from a man aged 25 to 40 with type 1 diabetes.

The chain carries TRBV13 and TRBJ2-7; D uncertain. V shed 5 bases and J shed 0 bases, with 11 bases lying between them. Germline CDR1 reads PRHDT; CDR2 reads FYEKMQ (reference sequence). This CDR3 region has 14 residues. CDR3 in amino acids: CASSPRLVSYEQYF. CDR3 DNA sequence: TGTGCCAGCAGCCCGCGGCTCGTCTCCTACGAGCAGTACTTC.

This chain's CDR3 is CASSAGQGPWDTEAFF. CDR3 in DNA: TGTGCCAGCAGCGCAGGACAGGGACCTTGGGACACTGAAGCTTTCTTT. V is TRBV9 and J is TRBJ1-1, with TRBD1 matching 8 bases. The CDR3 spans 16 residues. Unmatched junction bases numbered 10, after V lost 3 bases and J lost 3 bases. Germline V gene lookup returns CDR1 SGDLS and CDR2 YYNGEE.

This clone was seen more than once but under ten times. This sequence joins TRBV9 and TRBJ2-6; D remains unclear. Trimming pared 0 bases from V and 0 bases from J, leaving 7 bases between. This CDR3 region has 16 residues. The germline V gene has CDR1 SGDLS and CDR2 YYNGEE. The CDR3 DNA is TGTGCCAGCAGCGTAGCTAGTTCCTCTGGGGCCAACGTCCTGACTTTC. Protein sequence: CASSVASSSGANVLTF. The full variable domain, in which reference TRBV9 and TRBJ2-6 provide the parts outside the CDR3, is DSGVTQTPKHLITATGQRVTLRCSPRSGDLSVYWYQQSLDQGLQFLIQYYNGEERAKGNILERFSAQQFPDLHSELNLSSLELGDSALYFCASSVASSSGANVLTFGAGSRLTVL.

The V call is TRBV11-2, the J call TRBJ2-2; D is uncertain. Germline CDR1 and CDR2: SGHAT and FQNNGV. V was pared by 0 bases and J by 6 bases, with 5 bases between. CDR3 size: 13 residues. CDR3 region: CASSLERAGELFF. Written as DNA, the CDR3 is TGTGCCAGCAGCTTAGAGCGCGCCGGGGAGCTGTTTTTT.

This chain uses TRBV9 with TRBJ1-4, with D possibly being TRBD1 (5 bases). V lost 0 bases and J 8 bases, leaving 11 bases between the germline ends. The CDR3 covers 14 residues. Germline CDR1 is SGDLS and CDR2 is YYNGEE. CDR3 sequence (DNA): TGTGCCAGCAGCGTAGATGCAGGGCGGGAAAAACTGTTTTTT. Protein product: CASSVDAGREKLFF.

The chain couples TRBV28 to TRBJ2-3; 8 positions match TRBD2. J gave up 4 bases and V 8 bases, and 8 bases lay outside the gene matches. The CDR3 extends over 14 amino acids. The germline V gene encodes CDR1 MDHEN and CDR2 SYDVKM. The CDR3 loop reads CASLGGSGADTQYF. CDR3 sequence (DNA): TGTGCCAGCCTGGGCGGTAGCGGGGCAGATACGCAGTATTTT.

This clone was counted between two and nine times. V and J are TRBV27 and TRBJ2-7; no firm D call. The germline V gene encodes CDR1 MNHEY and CDR2 SMNVEV (reference sequence). CDR3 size: 15 residues. V lost 6 bases to trimming and J lost 3 bases, with 18 bases between them. The CDR3 region has the DNA TGTGCCAGCAGCGAAGCTGGCGCTTCCCTCTACGAGCAGTACTTC. Its translation is CASSEAGASLYEQYF.

This chain links TRBV11-2 with TRBJ2-7; D gene ambiguous. Between the trimmed V and J ends, which lost 1 base and 2 bases, there was a span of 15 bases. Germline V gives CDR1 SGHAT, CDR2 FQNNGV. There are 16 residues in the CDR3. CDR3 bases: TGTGCCAGCAGCTTAGTGATCGGACGGATTACCTACGAGCAGTACTTC. Protein: CASSLVIGRITYEQYF.

This clone has just a few counts. DNA of the CDR3: TGTGCCAGCAGGCCGAGACAGGGTATTATCCATGGCTACACCTTC. Protein: CASRPRQGIIHGYTF. This chain links TRBV27 with TRBJ1-2; 7 positions agree with TRBD1. V shed 6 bases and J 6 bases; nucleotides not matched to a gene: 13. The CDR3 sequence is 15 residues long. The germline V gene encodes CDR1 MNHEY and CDR2 SMNVEV (reference sequence).

The chain uses TRBV2 and TRBJ2-7, with 7 positions matching TRBD1. The CDR3 has 13 residues. With V trimmed by 7 bases and J by 0 bases, 3 bases remained unmatched. Germline V lookup: CDR1 SNHLY, CDR2 FYNNEI. The CDR3 nucleotides read TGTGCCAGCATGACAGGGTCCTCCTACGAGCAGTACTTC. Encoded protein: CASMTGSSYEQYF. The full variable domain, rest sourced from reference TRBV2 and TRBJ2-7, is EPEVTQTPSHQVTQMGQEVILRCVPISNHLYFYWYRQILGQKVEFLVSFYNNEISEKSEIFDDQFSVERPDGSNFTLKIRSTKLEDSAMYFCASMTGSSYEQYFGPGTRLTVT.

This clone was detected only a few times. This chain joins TRBV7-6 and TRBJ2-1, with D tentatively TRBD1 (6 bases). CDR3 length equals 12 residues. V shed 1 base and J shed 11 bases, with 9 bases lying between them. The germline V gene encodes CDR1 SGHVS and CDR2 FNYEAQ. The CDR3 reads CASSLEDSKQFF. In DNA form, the CDR3 reads TGTGCCAGCAGCTTAGAGGACAGTAAGCAGTTCTTC.

Only a few counts were recorded for this clone. The CDR3 bases are TGTGCCAGCAGCGGGGACTTGCTGACTAGCACAGATACGCAGTATTTT. Its translation is CASSGDLLTSTDTQYF. V and J are TRBV2 and TRBJ2-3, with D tentatively TRBD2 (6 bases). This CDR3 region has 16 residues. Trimming removed 6 bases from V and 0 bases from J, with 16 bases in between. Germline V CDR1 and CDR2: SNHLY, FYNNEI.

The gene calls are TRBV7-9 and TRBJ1-6; TRBD1 matches 10 bases. The CDR3 runs 14 residues. Per the germline V gene, CDR1 is SEHNR and CDR2 is FQNEAQ (reference sequence). J gave up 9 bases and V 3 bases, and 2 bases lay outside the gene matches. CDR3 residues: CASSLGTGVSPLHF. CDR3 nucleotide sequence: TGTGCCAGCAGCTTGGGGACAGGGGTTTCACCCCTCCACTTT. The full variable domain, its missing parts supplied by reference TRBV7-9 and TRBJ1-6, is DTGVSQNPRHKITKRGQNVTFRCDPISEHNRLYWYRQTLGQGPEFLTYFQNEAQLEKSRLLSDRFSAERPKGSFSTLEIQRTEQGDSAMYLCASSLGTGVSPLHFGNGTRLTVT.

The chain recombines TRBV30 with TRBJ2-4; no firm D call. Germline V gene data show CDR1 as GTSNPN and CDR2 as SVGIG (reference sequence). This CDR3 has 13 residues. Trimming stripped 0 bases from V and 1 base from J, with 4 bases between. The CDR3 DNA sequence: TGTGCCTGGAGTGTAGGGGCCAAAAACATTCAGTACTTC. Translating it yields CAWSVGAKNIQYF.

This clone was seen only a few times. This chain links TRBV9 with TRBJ2-5, with 8 bases lining up with TRBD2. This CDR3 spans 16 amino acids. The ends lost 1 base at V and 1 base at J; junction bases unmatched: 6. The germline V gene has CDR1 SGDLS and CDR2 YYNGEE. DNA for the CDR3: TGTGCCAGCAGCGTATCTCTAGCGGGTCCCCAAGAGACCCAGTACTTC. Protein product: CASSVSLAGPQETQYF.

The J gene is TRBJ2-1, the V gene TRBV7-2; D remains unclear. V lost 8 bases and J lost 6, with 14 bases in between. Germline V CDR1 and CDR2: SGHTA, FQGNSA. CDR3 length: 13 residues. The CDR3 coding sequence is TGTGCCAGCGCGCAGGACGCCCTCAATGAGCAGTTCTTC. Translating it yields CASAQDALNEQFF.

The V gene is TRBV30, the J gene TRBJ2-1, with 9 positions matching TRBD2. This CDR3 has 13 residues. Trimming removed 0 bases from V and 16 bases from J; junction bases left unmatched: 10. Looked up from germline, CDR1 is GTSNPN and CDR2 is SVGIG (reference sequence). The CDR3 loop is CAWSVVMGLAFFF. For the CDR3, the DNA is TGTGCCTGGAGTGTAGTGATGGGACTAGCTTTTTTCTTC.

V and J are TRBV30 and TRBJ1-5; no reliable D call. CDR1 GTSNPN and CDR2 SVGIG come from the germline V gene (reference sequence). The CDR3 extends over 11 amino acids. V was trimmed by 5 bases and J by 6 bases, leaving 8 bases between them. CDR3 sequence (DNA): TGTGCCTGGGGAAGAGGTCAGCCCCAGCATTTT. This sequence encodes CAWGRGQPQHF.

This sequence joins TRBV29-1 and TRBJ1-1; D perhaps matches TRBD1 (5 bases). The CDR3 sequence is 12 residues long. The ends were cut back, 4 bases at V and 2 bases at J, with 8 bases in the middle. Germline assignment: CDR1 SQVTM and CDR2 ANQGSEA. Written as DNA, the CDR3 is TGCAGCGTTGTAGGGGAAAACACTGAAGCTTTCTTT. Its protein is CSVVGENTEAFF.

V and J are TRBV29-1 and TRBJ2-3; D ambiguous. Trimming took 4 bases from V and 1 from J, leaving 12 bases between them. The CDR3 runs to 14 residues. CDR1 SQVTM and CDR2 ANQGSEA come from the germline V gene. The CDR3, as DNA: TGCAGCGTTGGCCCCCCTGGGCGCACAGATACGCAGTATTTT. Protein product: CSVGPPGRTDTQYF.

This chain uses TRBV29-1 with TRBJ1-2; D ambiguous. This CDR3 has 13 residues. Trimming cost V 4 bases and J 4 bases, with 13 bases left between them. Per the germline V gene, CDR1 is SQVTM and CDR2 is ANQGSEA. CDR3 DNA sequence: TGCAGCGTTGCGGTCTGGGGTATCTATGGCTACACCTTC. Protein sequence: CSVAVWGIYGYTF.